This T cell receptor (beta chain) came from a study of shared clonotypes between healthy human individuals. Study outcomes and limitations: Among non-shared clonotypes, generation probabilities were lower than among those shared by all four donors.

The naive CD8 fraction comprised CD45RO-negative cells positively selected for CCR7 and excluded terminally differentiated effector memory CD45RA+ cells. HIV-negative, healthy adults without recent acute infections or vaccinations were the donors. The method was immunoSEQ multiplex PCR; TCRdb's version includes in-frame clones alone and lacks a portion of them. In the table there are 800,000 to 950,000 clones, about 96% of which are singletons. A word on this clone: The antigen is not known.

J gave up 0 bases and V 2 bases, and 6 bases lay outside the gene matches. Germline V gene data show CDR1 as SEHNR and CDR2 as FQNEAQ (reference sequence). The length of the CDR3 is 17 residues. Sequenced sample: naive CD8+ T cells sorted from blood. The receptor's source is a young man in good health. The chain links TRBV7-9 to TRBJ2-7; TRBD2 matches at 11 bases. The CDR3 protein is CASSLRLAGGSSYEQYF. The CDR3 DNA sequence: TGTGCCAGCAGCTTAAGGCTAGCGGGGGGCAGCTCCTACGAGCAGTACTTC. The full variable domain, in which reference TRBV7-9 and TRBJ2-7 provide the parts outside the CDR3, is DTGVSQNPRHKITKRGQNVTFRCDPISEHNRLYWYRQTLGQGPEFLTYFQNEAQLEKSRLLSDRFSAERPKGSFSTLEIQRTEQGDSAMYLCASSLRLAGGSSYEQYFGPGTRLTVT.